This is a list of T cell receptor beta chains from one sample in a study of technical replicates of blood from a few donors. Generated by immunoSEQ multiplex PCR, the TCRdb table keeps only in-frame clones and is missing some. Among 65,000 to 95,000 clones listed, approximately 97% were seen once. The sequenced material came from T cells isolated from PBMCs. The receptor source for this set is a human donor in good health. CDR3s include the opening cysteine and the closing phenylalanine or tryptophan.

CDR3: CASSLAGGTDTQYF
V: TRBV5-1
length: 14

CDR3: CASSVARNRKNAAGELFF
V: TRBV9
length: 18

CDR3: CASSESGIHEQYF
V: TRBV25-1
length: 13

CDR3: CASSAGLAGIYEQFF
V: TRBV5-4
length: 15

CDR3: CASSVGSGAYNEQFF
V: TRBV9
length: 15

CDR3: CSVLGGGQEDTQYF
V: TRBV29-1
length: 14

CDR3: CASSLHRAGGTEAFF
V: TRBV7-9
length: 15

CDR3: CASSSKETQYF
V: TRBV13
length: 11

CDR3: CASSLGSVVAETQYF
V: TRBV18
length: 15

CDR3: CASSLETGRNSGNTIYF
V: TRBV9
length: 17

CDR3: CASSPLPGGSGRAKDTQYF
V: TRBV4-2
length: 19

CDR3: CASSEERESSDTQYF
V: TRBV10-2
length: 15

CDR3: CASSLALAANTGELFF
V: TRBV5-1
length: 16

CDR3: CASMPNSYNEQFF
V: TRBV19
length: 13

CDR3: CACTVHRERTEAFF
V: TRBV30
length: 14

CDR3: CASSLGWGGAEKLFF
V: TRBV5-8
length: 15

CDR3: CASSQVGDTEAFF
V: TRBV4-1
length: 13

CDR3: CASSYAGAEAFF
V: TRBV27
length: 12

CDR3: CASKHMNTEAFF
V: TRBV6-5
length: 12

CDR3: CASSLWILTGENTGELFF
V: TRBV28
length: 18

CDR3: CASSPRDSSTDTQYF
V: TRBV7-9
length: 15

CDR3: CASSVAPGSETQYF
V: TRBV9
length: 14

CDR3: CASSLGPPYNEQFF
V: TRBV7-3
length: 14

CDR3: CASSQLGLATEAFF
V: TRBV16
length: 14

CDR3: CASSYGGAGYTF
V: TRBV6-5
length: 12

CDR3: CASNLRETGELFF
V: TRBV28
length: 13

CDR3: CASSGSGYSYEQYF
V: TRBV5-6
length: 14

CDR3: CASSTIAGGLDNEQFF
V: TRBV21-1
length: 16

CDR3: CASSQKHTRGTEAFF
V: TRBV5-1
length: 15

CDR3: CASSENNEQFF
V: TRBV5-1
length: 11

CDR3: CASSMQGTEDTEAFF
V: TRBV5-8
length: 15

CDR3: CASSFDSSEQYF
V: TRBV2
length: 12

CDR3: CACPKGSSGNTIYF
V: TRBV30
length: 14

CDR3: CASGLETQYF
V: TRBV11-3
length: 10

CDR3: CASTQGAYSGNTIYF
V: TRBV6-1
length: 15

CDR3: CSVDSGPSNEQFF
V: TRBV29-1
length: 13

CDR3: CASGFLEGRPGELFF
V: TRBV2
length: 15

CDR3: CASRTGMNTEAFF
V: TRBV27
length: 13

CDR3: CASSSQRTMNTEAFF
V: TRBV19
length: 15

CDR3: CASSFDGGGRNEQFF
V: TRBV7-6
length: 15

CDR3: CASSVQVSYEQYF
V: TRBV2
length: 13

CDR3: CASVGSSGRVVEQYF
V: TRBV6-6
length: 15